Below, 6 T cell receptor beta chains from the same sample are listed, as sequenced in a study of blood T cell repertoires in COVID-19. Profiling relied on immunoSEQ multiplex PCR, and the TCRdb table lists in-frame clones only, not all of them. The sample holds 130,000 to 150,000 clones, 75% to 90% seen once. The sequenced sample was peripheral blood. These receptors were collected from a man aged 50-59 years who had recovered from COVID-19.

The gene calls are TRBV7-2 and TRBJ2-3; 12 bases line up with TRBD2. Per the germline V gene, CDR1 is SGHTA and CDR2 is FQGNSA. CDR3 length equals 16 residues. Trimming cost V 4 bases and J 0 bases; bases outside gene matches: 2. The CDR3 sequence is CASSSGLAGSTDTQYF. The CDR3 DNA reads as TGTGCCAGCAGCTCCGGACTAGCGGGGAGCACAGATACGCAGTATTTT.

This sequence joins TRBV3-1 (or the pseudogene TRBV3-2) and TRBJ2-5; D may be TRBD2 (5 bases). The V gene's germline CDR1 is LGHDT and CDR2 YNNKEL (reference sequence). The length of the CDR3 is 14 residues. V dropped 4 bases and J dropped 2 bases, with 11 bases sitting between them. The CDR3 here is CASSPRGFQETQYF. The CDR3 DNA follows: TGTGCCAGCAGCCCTCGGGGATTTCAAGAGACCCAGTACTTC.

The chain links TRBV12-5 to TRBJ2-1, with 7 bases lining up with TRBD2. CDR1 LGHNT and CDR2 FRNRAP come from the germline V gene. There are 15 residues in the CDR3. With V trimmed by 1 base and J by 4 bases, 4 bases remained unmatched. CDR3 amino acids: CASGLGGGVYNEQFF. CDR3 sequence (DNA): TGTGCTAGTGGTTTGGGCGGGGGTGTGTACAATGAGCAGTTCTTC. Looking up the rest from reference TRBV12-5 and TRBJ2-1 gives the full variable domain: DARVTQTPRHKVTEMGQEVTMRCQPILGHNTVFWYRQTMMQGLELLAYFRNRAPLDDSGMPKDRFSAEMPDATLATLKIQPSEPRDSAVYFCASGLGGGVYNEQFFGPGTRLTVL.

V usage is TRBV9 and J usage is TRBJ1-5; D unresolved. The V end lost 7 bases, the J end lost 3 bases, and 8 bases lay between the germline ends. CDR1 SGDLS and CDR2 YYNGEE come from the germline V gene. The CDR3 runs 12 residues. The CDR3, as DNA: TGTGCCAGCGGAACAGACAATCAGCCCCAGCATTTT. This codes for CASGTDNQPQHF.

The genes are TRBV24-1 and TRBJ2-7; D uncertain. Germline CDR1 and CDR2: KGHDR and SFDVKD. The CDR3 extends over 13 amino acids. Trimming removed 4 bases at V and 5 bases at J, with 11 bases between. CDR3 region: CATSDPFTDEQYF. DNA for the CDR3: TGTGCCACCAGTGACCCTTTCACGGACGAGCAGTACTTC.

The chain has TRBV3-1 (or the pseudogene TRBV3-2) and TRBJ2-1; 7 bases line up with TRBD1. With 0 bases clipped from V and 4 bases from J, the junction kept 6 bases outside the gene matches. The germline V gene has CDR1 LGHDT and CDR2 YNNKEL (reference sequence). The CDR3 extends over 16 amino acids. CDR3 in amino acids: CASSQDVQGEYNEQFF. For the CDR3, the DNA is TGTGCCAGCAGCCAAGATGTCCAGGGGGAATACAATGAGCAGTTCTTC.